These 9 T cell receptor beta chains came from one sample sequenced in a study of blood T cell repertoires in COVID-19. The table came from immunoSEQ multiplex PCR; TCRdb's copy has only in-frame clones and leaves some out. This table has tens of thousands of clones, around 90% appearing once. Sequenced material: peripheral blood. All receptors come from a man aged 45-65 years with COVID-19, enrolled during active disease.

The chain employs TRBV28 and TRBJ1-1; D uncertain. This CDR3 has 15 amino acids. Germline loops: CDR1 MDHEN, CDR2 SYDVKM. Trimming took off 7 bases at V and 6 bases at J, with 21 bases between the two ends. CDR3 sequence (DNA): TGTGCCAGCAAAGAGGGAGAGGTGGAGATGGCTGAAGCTTTCTTT. Protein: CASKEGEVEMAEAFF.

V is TRBV25-1 and J is TRBJ2-3, with D unresolved. Germline V gives CDR1 MGHDK, CDR2 SYGVNS. The CDR3 is 14 amino acids. The germline V and J ends were trimmed by 2 bases and 2 bases, with 8 bases remaining between them. The CDR3 loop reads CASSERQVTDTQYF. For the CDR3, the DNA is TGTGCCAGCAGTGAACGGCAGGTCACAGATACGCAGTATTTT.

The genes are TRBV6-1 and TRBJ2-1; D is possibly TRBD1 (5 bases). V lost 3 bases to trimming and J lost 16 bases, with 10 bases between them. Germline V lookup: CDR1 MNHNS, CDR2 SASEGT. The CDR3 sequence is 10 residues long. In nucleotides, the CDR3 is TGTGCCAGCAGTGACCGACAGAGATTCTTC. Translation: CASSDRQRFF.

The chain combines TRBV7-9 with TRBJ1-5; maybe TRBD1 (5 bases). The CDR3 loop spans 15 amino acids. V lost 4 bases and J lost 1, with 11 bases in between. In germline, CDR1 is SEHNR, CDR2 FQNEAQ (reference sequence). The CDR3 loop is CASSSDGGSNQPQHF. The CDR3, as DNA: TGTGCCAGCAGCTCCGACGGGGGGAGCAATCAGCCCCAGCATTTT. Full variable domain (rest looked up from reference TRBV7-9 and TRBJ1-5): DTGVSQNPRHKITKRGQNVTFRCDPISEHNRLYWYRQTLGQGPEFLTYFQNEAQLEKSRLLSDRFSAERPKGSFSTLEIQRTEQGDSAMYLCASSSDGGSNQPQHFGDGTRLSIL.

This chain uses TRBV9 with TRBJ2-7; 8 positions match TRBD2. CDR1 is SGDLS, CDR2 YYNGEE, per germline. The CDR3 has 16 amino acids. Trimming removed 4 bases from V and 5 bases from J; junction bases left unmatched: 14. CDR3 sequence: CASSLNPGTRLDEQYF. The CDR3 DNA follows: TGTGCCAGCAGCCTAAATCCCGGGACTAGATTAGACGAGCAGTACTTC.

The chain carries TRBV6-6 and TRBJ1-1; the D is unclear. The CDR3 sequence is 15 residues long. Germline CDR1 and CDR2: MNHNY and SVGAGI (reference sequence). V was cut by 7 bases and J by 2 bases, with 17 bases left in between. The CDR3 DNA reads TGTGCCAGCACCCTATCCCCCACCGCAAACACTGAAGCTTTCTTT. Protein sequence: CASTLSPTANTEAFF.

The chain couples TRBV15 to TRBJ1-2; no clear D gene. Per germline, CDR1 LNHNV and CDR2 YYDKDF (reference sequence). There are 13 residues in the CDR3. Trimming removed 4 bases from V and 1 base from J, with 7 bases in between. The CDR3 here is CATSIDGNYGYTF. For the CDR3, the DNA is TGTGCCACCAGCATAGACGGTAACTATGGCTACACCTTC.

CDR3 protein: CASSPQADTQYF. The CDR3 DNA reads as TGTGCCAGCAGCCCACAAGCAGATACGCAGTATTTT. The chain combines TRBV7-2 with TRBJ2-3, with D hard to call. Germline V lookup: CDR1 SGHTA, CDR2 FQGNSA. This CDR3 has 12 residues. V shed 5 bases and J shed 4 bases, with 7 bases lying between them.

This clone has a handful of counts. The chain links TRBV30 to TRBJ1-2; maybe TRBD1 (5 bases). The CDR3 spans 17 residues. Germline lookup yields CDR1 GTSNPN and CDR2 SVGIG (reference sequence). V lost 0 bases and J 4 bases, leaving 21 bases between the germline ends. CDR3 sequence: CAWSVLLPSRQIYGYTF. CDR3 nucleotides: TGTGCCTGGAGTGTACTTCTACCCTCTCGACAGATCTATGGCTACACCTTC.